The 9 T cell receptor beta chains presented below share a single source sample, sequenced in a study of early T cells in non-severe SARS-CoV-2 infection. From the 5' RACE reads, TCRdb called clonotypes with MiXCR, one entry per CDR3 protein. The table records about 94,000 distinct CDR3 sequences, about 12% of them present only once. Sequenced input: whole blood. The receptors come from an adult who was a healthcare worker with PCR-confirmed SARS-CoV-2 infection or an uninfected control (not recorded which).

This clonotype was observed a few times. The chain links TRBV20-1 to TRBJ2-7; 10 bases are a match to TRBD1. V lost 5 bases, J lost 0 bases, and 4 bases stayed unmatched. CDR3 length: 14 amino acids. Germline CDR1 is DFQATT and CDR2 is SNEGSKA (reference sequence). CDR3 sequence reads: CSAGGQGSSYEQYF. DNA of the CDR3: TGCAGTGCTGGGGGACAGGGGAGCTCCTACGAGCAGTACTTC.

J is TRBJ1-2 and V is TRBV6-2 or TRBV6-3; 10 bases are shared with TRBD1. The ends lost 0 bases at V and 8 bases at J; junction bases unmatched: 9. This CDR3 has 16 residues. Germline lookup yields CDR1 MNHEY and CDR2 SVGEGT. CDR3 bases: TGTGCCAGCAGTTACTCCGGGACAGGGGCTTCTAGGGGCTACACCTTC. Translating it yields CASSYSGTGASRGYTF.

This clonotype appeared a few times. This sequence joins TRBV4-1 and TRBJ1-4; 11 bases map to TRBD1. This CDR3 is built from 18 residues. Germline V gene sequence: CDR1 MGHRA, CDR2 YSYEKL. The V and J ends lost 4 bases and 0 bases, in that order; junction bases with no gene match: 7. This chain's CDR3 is CASSRTGTGGTTNEKLFF. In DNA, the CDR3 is TGCGCCAGCAGCCGCACCGGGACAGGGGGAACAACTAATGAAAAACTGTTTTTT.

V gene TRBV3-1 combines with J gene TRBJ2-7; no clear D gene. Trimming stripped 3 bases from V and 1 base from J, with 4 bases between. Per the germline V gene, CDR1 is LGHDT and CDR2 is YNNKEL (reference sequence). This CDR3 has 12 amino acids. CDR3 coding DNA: TGTGCCAGCAGCCACGATTCCTACGAGCAGTACTTC. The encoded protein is CASSHDSYEQYF.

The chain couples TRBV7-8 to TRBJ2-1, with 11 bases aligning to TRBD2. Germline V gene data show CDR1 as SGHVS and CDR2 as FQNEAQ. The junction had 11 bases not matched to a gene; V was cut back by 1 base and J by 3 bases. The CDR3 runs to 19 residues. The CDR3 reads CASSLVLAGGRPLYNEQFF. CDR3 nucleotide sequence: TGTGCCAGCAGCTTAGTCCTAGCGGGGGGCCGACCACTCTACAATGAGCAGTTCTTC.

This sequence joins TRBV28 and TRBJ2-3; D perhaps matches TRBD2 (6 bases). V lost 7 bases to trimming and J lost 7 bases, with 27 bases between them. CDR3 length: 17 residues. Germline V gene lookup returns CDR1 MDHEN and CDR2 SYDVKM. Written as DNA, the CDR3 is TGTGCCAGCACCCCCCCGTTAAGCGGGCCATATAGGCATACGCAGTATTTT. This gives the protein CASTPPLSGPYRHTQYF.

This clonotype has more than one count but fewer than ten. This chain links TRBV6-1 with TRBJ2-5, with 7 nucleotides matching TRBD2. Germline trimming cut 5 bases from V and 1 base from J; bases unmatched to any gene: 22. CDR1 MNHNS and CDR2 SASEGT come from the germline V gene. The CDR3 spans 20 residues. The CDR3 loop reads CASSTSPSGGGPRPQETQYF. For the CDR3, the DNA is TGTGCCAGCAGTACTTCCCCTTCAGGCGGGGGACCCAGACCCCAAGAGACCCAGTACTTC.

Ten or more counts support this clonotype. As DNA, the CDR3 is TGTGCCAGCAGTTTATACCCAGCGGGGAACTACGAGCAGTACTTC. Its protein product is CASSLYPAGNYEQYF. This chain connects TRBV27 to TRBJ2-7; 7 bases align to TRBD2. The CDR3 covers 15 residues. V shed 1 base, J shed 3 bases, and the junction held 6 bases outside the gene matches. Germline values: CDR1 MNHEY, CDR2 SMNVEV (reference sequence).

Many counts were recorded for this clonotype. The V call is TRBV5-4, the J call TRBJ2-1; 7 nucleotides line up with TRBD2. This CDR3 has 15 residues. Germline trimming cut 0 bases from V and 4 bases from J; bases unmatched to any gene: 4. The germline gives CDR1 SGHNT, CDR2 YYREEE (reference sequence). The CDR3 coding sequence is TGTGCCAGCAGCTTGGAGTGGGGGGGATACAATGAGCAGTTCTTC. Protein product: CASSLEWGGYNEQFF. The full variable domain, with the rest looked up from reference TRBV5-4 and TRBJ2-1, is ETGVTQSPTHLIKTRGQQVTLRCSSQSGHNTVSWYQQALGQGPQFIFQYYREEENGRGNFPPRFSGLQFPNYSSELNVNALELDDSALYLCASSLEWGGYNEQFFGPGTRLTVL.